This TCR beta chain was documented in a study of molecular identifiers for immune sequencing clone quantification. Turning to the study itself: Five portions were made in replicates from RNA of 20,000 or 100,000 naive CD8 cells, and four underwent sequencing.

As to this clonotype: The junction and the germline gene differ at one end; a read error may be behind it.

There are 11 residues in the CDR3. CDR1 is MDHEN and CDR2 is SYDVKM in the germline V gene. Bulk TCR libraries were made with methods that had been previously described and with listed TCR primers. TCRdb processed the PCR reads anew with MiXCR; each CDR3 protein has one entry. Seen here are 400,000 to 600,000 distinct CDR3 sequences, over 20% observed once, and the top ten hold approximately 0.84%. The TCR sequence derives from a human donor in good health. Some libraries in this study had Jurkat cell RNA spiked in. The sequencing sample was made of naive CD8+ T cells from blood, with Jurkat cell RNA spiked in. Subset given: FACS-sorted CD8+CD4-CCR7+CD45RA+ naive T cells. The genes are TRBV28 and TRBJ1-5; no clear D gene. The CDR3 DNA sequence: TGTACCAGCAGGAATAATCAGCCCCAGCATTTT. Translation gives CTSRNNQPQHF.